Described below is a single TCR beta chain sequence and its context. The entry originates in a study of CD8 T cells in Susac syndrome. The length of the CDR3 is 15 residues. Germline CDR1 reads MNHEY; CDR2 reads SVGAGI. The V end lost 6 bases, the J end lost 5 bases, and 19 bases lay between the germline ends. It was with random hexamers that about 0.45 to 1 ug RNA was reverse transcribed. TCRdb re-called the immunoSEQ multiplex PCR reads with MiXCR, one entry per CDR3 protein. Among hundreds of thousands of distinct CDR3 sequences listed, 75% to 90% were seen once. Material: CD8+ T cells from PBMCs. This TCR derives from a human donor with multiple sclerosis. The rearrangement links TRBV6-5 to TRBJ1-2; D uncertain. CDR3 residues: CASSPGRWRFYGYTF. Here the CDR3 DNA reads TGTGCCAGCAGCCCAGGCCGTTGGCGGTTTTATGGCTACACCTTC.